These T cell receptor beta chains were read from a single sample in a study of identical twins. One entry per CDR3 protein, called by TCRdb with MiXCR from the 5' RACE reads. Among some 730,000 distinct CDR3 sequences listed, about 20% were seen once. A further study also used this sample, focusing on T cells expressing NK-cell markers.

Sequencing was done on a sample of PBMCs. These receptors originate from a woman aged 18-29 years in good health. The CDR3 runs from the conserved cysteine through the conserved F or W. The order of the fields is V gene, CDR3 protein.

TRBV3-1,CASSRGRDPGFNQPQHF
TRBV11-2,CASGPDRDIETQYF
TRBV20-1,CSASGLHSYNEQFF
TRBV29-1,CSVGLAGVAQETQYF
TRBV7-2,CASSLGGGVGTEAFF
TRBV6-1,CASSEAWRGTGELFF
TRBV7-9,CASSSRDRGLRQPQHF
TRBV10-3,CAVRSDPKYEQYF
TRBV29-1,CSVERGFGTQYF
TRBV10-3,CAISGLAGGPRNTGELFF
TRBV11-2,CASRSLAGTFYEQYF
TRBV20-1,CSARRREGFYEQYF